The 28 T cell receptor beta chains in this list originate from one sample, sequenced in a study of T cell repertoires in cytomegalovirus infection. MiXCR, applied by TCRdb to the reads, yields one record per CDR3 protein. The sample has about 830,000 distinct CDR3 sequences, approximately 32% seen once; the top ten hold roughly 12%. These receptors lack a known antigen. The specimen was cultured CD8+ T cells from PBMCs, collected from culture after CMV antigen stimulation. The receptors were gathered from a human donor in good health (CMV status not recorded). Some clones in this sample may be carry-over from other donors' samples.

The chain recombines TRBV13 with TRBJ2-7; the D is unclear. The ends were cut back, 2 bases at V and 5 bases at J, with 7 bases in the middle. This CDR3 region has 12 residues. CDR1 is PRHDT, CDR2 FYEKMQ, per germline (reference sequence). The CDR3 sequence: CASSLTRHEQYF. The CDR3 DNA is TGTGCCAGCAGCTTAACAAGACACGAGCAGTACTTC.

Ten or more counts support this clonotype. The genes are TRBV7-6 and TRBJ1-1, with D perhaps TRBD1 (5 bases). Trimming shortened V by 0 bases and J by 5 bases, and 7 bases separated the two germline ends. Looked up from germline, CDR1 is SGHVS and CDR2 is FNYEAQ. The CDR3 extends over 13 amino acids. The CDR3 sequence is CASSLAEGTEAFF. Here the CDR3 DNA reads TGTGCCAGCAGCTTAGCGGAGGGGACTGAAGCTTTCTTT. Complete variable domain (other parts from reference TRBV7-6 and TRBJ1-1): GAGVSQSPRYKVTKRGQDVALRCDPISGHVSLYWYRQALGQGPEFLTYFNYEAQQDKSGLPNDRFSAERPEGSISTLTIQRTEQRDSAMYRCASSLAEGTEAFFGQGTRLTVV.

The V and J genes are TRBV7-9 and TRBJ2-5; no definite D call. CDR1 is SEHNR, CDR2 FQNEAQ, per germline (reference sequence). The length of the CDR3 is 16 residues. The ends were cut back, 1 base at V and 2 bases at J, with 14 bases in the middle. CDR3 region: CASSLVVRTIQETQYF. The CDR3 DNA reads as TGTGCCAGCAGCTTAGTGGTAAGGACGATACAAGAGACCCAGTACTTC.

J is TRBJ2-5 and V is TRBV7-9; 8 nucleotides agree with TRBD2. V trimming: 3 bases; J trimming: 2 bases; junction bases outside the gene matches: 11. There are 17 residues in the CDR3. CDR1 is SEHNR, CDR2 FQNEAQ, per germline (reference sequence). The CDR3 protein is CASSFVGRGVNQETQYF. CDR3 bases: TGTGCCAGCAGCTTTGTTGGGCGGGGGGTAAATCAAGAGACCCAGTACTTC. The entire variable domain, with the rest obtained from reference TRBV7-9 and TRBJ2-5, is as follows: DTGVSQNPRHKITKRGQNVTFRCDPISEHNRLYWYRQTLGQGPEFLTYFQNEAQLEKSRLLSDRFSAERPKGSFSTLEIQRTEQGDSAMYLCASSFVGRGVNQETQYFGPGTRLLVL.

The rearrangement uses TRBV5-1 and TRBJ2-7; 7 bases fit TRBD2. CDR1 is SGHRS and CDR2 is YFSETQ in the germline V gene. The CDR3 is 15 residues long. The junction had 11 bases not matched to a gene; V was cut back by 0 bases and J by 8 bases. CDR3 DNA sequence: TGCGCCAGCAGCTTGGTGGGACTACGTCAGGACAAGCAGTACTTC. This sequence encodes CASSLVGLRQDKQYF.

This clonotype turned up a few times. The chain carries TRBV7-6 and TRBJ1-2; D perhaps matches TRBD1 (6 bases). The CDR3 runs to 14 residues. The V end lost 4 bases, the J end lost 6 bases, and 15 bases lay between the germline ends. CDR1 and CDR2 (germline): SGHVS, FNYEAQ. The CDR3 nucleotides read TGTGCCAGCAGCTCCGAGCAGGGGCGAAATGGCTACACCTTC. Translation gives CASSSEQGRNGYTF.

This clonotype has a handful of counts. This chain links TRBV27 with TRBJ1-1; possible D gene TRBD1, 5 bases. V dropped 3 bases and J dropped 5 bases, with 13 bases sitting between them. CDR1 and CDR2 (germline): MNHEY, SMNVEV (reference sequence). The CDR3 has 14 amino acids. The CDR3 loop reads CASSFGGAGTEAFF. DNA for the CDR3: TGTGCCAGCAGTTTTGGAGGGGCGGGGACTGAAGCTTTCTTT.

This clonotype has more than one count but fewer than ten. The V gene is TRBV7-9, the J gene TRBJ2-1; the D is unclear. CDR1 and CDR2 from the germline V gene are SEHNR and FQNEAQ (reference sequence). The CDR3 runs to 12 residues. Trimming shortened V by 1 base and J by 9 bases, and 7 bases separated the two germline ends. CDR3 nucleotide sequence: TGTGCCAGCAGCTTAGTTCAGATTGAGCAGTTCTTC. It translates to CASSLVQIEQFF.

The J gene is TRBJ2-7, the V gene TRBV6-2 or TRBV6-3; D gene unclear. Between the trimmed V and J ends, which lost 3 bases and 3 bases, there was a span of 9 bases. CDR1 and CDR2 from the germline V gene are MNHEY and SVGEGT. The CDR3 contains 13 residues. Here the CDR3 DNA reads TGTGCCAGCAGTTATAAGGTCAACTACGAGCAGTACGTC. Protein: CASSYKVNYEQYV.

This sequence joins TRBV6-5 and TRBJ2-3; D not certain. The CDR3 consists of 16 residues. Germline-derived CDR1 and CDR2 are MNHEY and SVGAGI. Deletions cut 4 bases from V and 5 bases from J, with 19 bases between. The CDR3 sequence is CASSSWTTQPGDTQYF. The CDR3 DNA reads TGTGCCAGCAGTTCCTGGACCACTCAGCCGGGAGATACGCAGTATTTT.

This clonotype showed up just a few times. The CDR3 region has the DNA TGTGCCAGCAGACGAGCGGGGGTAGAGACCCAGTACTTC. Its protein product is CASRRAGVETQYF. This chain uses TRBV7-9 with TRBJ2-5; TRBD2 matches at 8 bases. The length of the CDR3 is 13 residues. After removal of 6 bases from V and 4 bases from J, the junction contained 4 bases not matched to a gene. Germline V gives CDR1 SEHNR, CDR2 FQNEAQ (reference sequence).

The rearrangement links TRBV20-1 to TRBJ2-2; D is unclear. Germline CDR1 reads DFQATT; CDR2 reads SNEGSKA (reference sequence). This CDR3 region has 14 residues. Trimming left V 0 bases short and J 1 base short, with 6 bases between. The CDR3 sequence is CSARDLENTGELFF. The CDR3 nucleotides are TGCAGTGCTAGAGATCTGGAGAACACCGGGGAGCTGTTTTTT.

This clonotype was detected only a few times. The chain uses TRBV6-2 or TRBV6-3 and TRBJ2-1; 8 bases match TRBD1. J gave up 9 bases and V 2 bases, and 15 bases lay outside the gene matches. The length of the CDR3 is 17 residues. CDR1 is MNHEY, CDR2 SVGEGT, per germline. This chain's CDR3 is CASSYPLWDRISGEQFF. The CDR3 bases are TGTGCCAGCAGTTACCCACTCTGGGACAGGATTAGCGGTGAGCAGTTCTTC.

In the case of this clonotype: This clone may be a read error of a much larger clone one base away. This chain uses TRBV7-6 with TRBJ1-1; D uncertain. The CDR3 is 15 amino acids. V was clipped by 1 base and J by 7 bases, with 16 bases between them. CDR1 is SGHVS, CDR2 FNYEAQ, per germline. CDR3 DNA: TGTGCCAGCAGCTTAGATGGGGAAGGTATCAATGAAGCTTTCTTT. Its protein product is CASSLDGEGINEAFF.

V usage is TRBV12-5 and J usage is TRBJ1-1; a possible D gene is TRBD1 (5 bases). This CDR3 comprises 14 residues. Germline CDR1 and CDR2: LGHNT and FRNRAP. Trimming took off 3 bases at V and 0 bases at J, with 8 bases between the two ends. The CDR3 loop reads CASGFAGLNTEAFF. Written as DNA, the CDR3 is TGTGCTAGTGGTTTTGCGGGGCTGAACACTGAAGCTTTCTTT.

This chain connects TRBV6-2 or TRBV6-3 to TRBJ2-1, with D hard to call. The ends were cut back, 5 bases at V and 6 bases at J, with 8 bases in the middle. The CDR3 totals 12 residues. Germline V CDR1 and CDR2: MNHEY, SVGEGT. CDR3 region: CASSAGLNEQFF. CDR3 bases: TGTGCCAGCAGTGCTGGGCTCAATGAGCAGTTCTTC.

This sequence joins TRBV6-2 or TRBV6-3 and TRBJ2-1, with a possible D match to TRBD1 (6 bases). Trimming took 2 bases from V and 0 from J, leaving 11 bases between them. Per the germline V gene, CDR1 is MNHEY and CDR2 is SVGEGT. This CDR3 comprises 16 residues. CDR3 sequence reads: CASSYLQGSSYNEQFF. In nucleotides, the CDR3 is TGTGCCAGCAGTTACCTGCAGGGGAGCTCCTACAATGAGCAGTTCTTC.

Comments on this clonotype: A single base separates this from a much larger clone, so it may be a read error. This sequence joins TRBV7-6 and TRBJ2-3, with a possible D match to TRBD2 (6 bases). V gave up 1 base and J gave up 2 bases, with 19 bases separating them. There are 18 residues in the CDR3. Germline V lookup: CDR1 SGHVS, CDR2 FNYEAQ. CDR3 sequence (DNA): TGTGCCAGCAGCTTAGATGTGACTAACGGGGGAATCACAGATACGCAGTATTTT. As protein: CASSLDVTNGGITDTQYF.

The chain couples TRBV6-1 to TRBJ2-2; maybe TRBD1 (6 bases). The CDR3 spans 17 residues. V was trimmed by 3 bases and J by 0 bases, leaving 14 bases between them. Germline lookup yields CDR1 MNHNS and CDR2 SASEGT. CDR3 DNA: TGTGCCAGCAGTGAGGACAGATTAGAGTCGAACACCGGGGAGCTGTTTTTT. It encodes CASSEDRLESNTGELFF.

The rearrangement uses TRBV6-4 and TRBJ2-6, with 8 positions matching TRBD1. From germline, CDR1 is MRHNA and CDR2 SNTAGT. V lost 3 bases, J lost 0 bases, and 7 bases stayed unmatched. The CDR3 totals 18 residues. The CDR3 DNA is TGTGCCAGCAGTGAACGGGACAGGAGGTACTCTGGGGCCAACGTCCTGACTTTC. It specifies CASSERDRRYSGANVLTF.

V gene TRBV12-3 or TRBV12-4 combines with J gene TRBJ2-2; no reliable D call. The V end lost 3 bases, the J end lost 4 bases, and 15 bases lay between the germline ends. There are 16 residues in the CDR3. DNA for the CDR3: TGTGCCAGCAGTTTGTTAATCTCGGGTCGCACCGGGGAGCTGTTTTTT. It is translated as CASSLLISGRTGELFF.

This clonotype was found once. The junction departs from germline at one end; a sequencing error may be responsible. The chain is built from TRBV7-4 and TRBJ1-2, with a possible D match to TRBD1 (5 bases). Germline-derived CDR1 and CDR2 are SGHVT and SQSDAQ. CDR3 size: 13 residues. The CDR3 DNA is TGTGCCAACAGCTTCCCAGGGAACTATGGCTACACCTTC. Translated, it gives CANSFPGNYGYTF.

V and J are TRBV2 and TRBJ1-3; D call uncertain. V lost 2 bases and J lost 0, with 20 bases in between. Germline values: CDR1 SNHLY, CDR2 FYNNEI. This CDR3 spans 19 amino acids. DNA of the CDR3: TGTGCCAGCAGTGAAAAATGGGCTGGAAAGATGAGCTCTGGAAACACCATATATTTT. Translating it yields CASSEKWAGKMSSGNTIYF. The variable domain in full, completed from reference TRBV2 and TRBJ1-3, reads EPEVTQTPSHQVTQMGQEVILRCVPISNHLYFYWYRQILGQKVEFLVSFYNNEISEKSEIFDDQFSVERPDGSNFTLKIRSTKLEDSAMYFCASSEKWAGKMSSGNTIYFGEGSWLTVV.

Many counts were recorded for this clonotype. The CDR3 here is CASSATPPGQDYEQYV. The CDR3 DNA sequence: TGTGCCAGCAGCGCTACGCCCCCGGGACAAGATTACGAGCAGTACGTC. The chain recombines TRBV7-2 with TRBJ2-7; D might be TRBD1 (6 bases). The length of the CDR3 is 16 residues. V lost 5 bases and J 4 bases, leaving 21 bases between the germline ends. Germline V gives CDR1 SGHTA, CDR2 FQGNSA.

J is TRBJ2-7 and V is TRBV7-6, with no clear D. V was clipped by 7 bases and J by 6 bases, with 22 bases between them. The CDR3 totals 15 residues. CDR1 is SGHVS and CDR2 is FNYEAQ in the germline V gene. Here the CDR3 DNA reads TGTGCCAGCACCCCGCCGGAATCGGGCTTCGGCGAGCAGTACTTC. This gives the protein CASTPPESGFGEQYF.

The genes are TRBV12-3 or TRBV12-4 and TRBJ1-3; no reliable D call. The CDR3 has 12 amino acids. Trimming pared 8 bases from V and 4 bases from J, leaving 9 bases between. The CDR3 bases are TGTGCCAGCTGCTCCGGGGGAAACACCATATATTTT. Protein sequence: CASCSGGNTIYF.

This clonotype was detected once. The chain combines TRBV20-1 with TRBJ2-7; D not certain. This CDR3 comprises 13 residues. Deletions cut 0 bases from V and 1 base from J, with 7 bases between. The germline V gene encodes CDR1 DFQATT and CDR2 SNEGSKA (reference sequence). DNA of the CDR3: TGCAGTGCTAGAGATGAAACGTCCTACGAGCAGTACGTC. Residues: CSARDETSYEQYV.

The sample holds one count of this clonotype. A much larger clone lies a single base off, so this may be a read error. Lacking the conserved final phenylalanine or tryptophan, this CDR3 likely reflects a read error. The CDR3 DNA reads TGTGCCAGCAGCTTAGAGACAGGGGGCGAGCAAATTAGCACAGATACGCAGTATTTA. It is translated as CASSLETGGEQISTDTQYL. V gene TRBV7-6 combines with J gene TRBJ2-3, with 10 bases lining up with TRBD1. V lost 1 base and J lost 0; bases outside the gene matches: 10. CDR3 length equals 19 residues. CDR1 is SGHVS, CDR2 FNYEAQ, per germline.